This T cell receptor beta chain was sequenced during a study of blood T cell repertoires in COVID-19. For the study at large: Sources were T cells, B-cell-depleted T cells, or PBMCs; the material itself was cDNA or gDNA.

The CDR3 covers 16 residues. Germline loops: CDR1 MDHEN, CDR2 SYDVKM. J was trimmed by 7 bases and V by 5 bases; bases with no gene match: 15. Profiling relied on immunoSEQ multiplex PCR, and the TCRdb table lists in-frame clones only, not all of them. The sample has some 150,000 clones; more than 85% are singletons. This chain links TRBV28 with TRBJ2-5, with 8 bases identical to TRBD2. Sequences were obtained from peripheral blood. This TCR was recovered from a man aged 55 to 70 with active or convalescent COVID-19. For the CDR3, the DNA is TGTGCCAGCAGTACAGTTAGCGGGGAGTCCTGGGGGACCCAGTACTTC. It specifies CASSTVSGESWGTQYF.